This entry describes one T cell receptor (beta chain). Antigen specificity is unknown. A universal primer site was added by template switching, and unique molecular identifiers were carried by the cDNA. TCRdb reanalysed the 5' RACE reads using MiXCR and keeps one entry per CDR3 protein. The table shows 200,000 to 250,000 distinct CDR3 sequences, with approximately 12% occurring only once. This sample is part of a study of identical twins. Findings and limits, study-wide: Within twin pairs, the out-of-frame alpha sequences they shared showed excess low generation probability. The analysis was cross-sectional rather than longitudinal within donors.

CDR1 and CDR2 (germline): LNHDA, SQIVND (reference sequence). This CDR3 region has 13 residues. V lost 10 bases, J lost 5 bases, and 14 bases lay in between. This sample was also put to use in a study of yellow fever vaccine responses in identical twins.

This clonotype originated in a woman between 18 and 29 years old in good health. The sample was memory (CD45RO+) T cells sorted from blood. This chain connects TRBV19 to TRBJ1-4; D might be TRBD1 (6 bases). The CDR3 DNA is TGTGCCACGAAGGGGGGAAACAATGAAAAACTGTTTTTT. Encoded protein: CATKGGNNEKLFF.